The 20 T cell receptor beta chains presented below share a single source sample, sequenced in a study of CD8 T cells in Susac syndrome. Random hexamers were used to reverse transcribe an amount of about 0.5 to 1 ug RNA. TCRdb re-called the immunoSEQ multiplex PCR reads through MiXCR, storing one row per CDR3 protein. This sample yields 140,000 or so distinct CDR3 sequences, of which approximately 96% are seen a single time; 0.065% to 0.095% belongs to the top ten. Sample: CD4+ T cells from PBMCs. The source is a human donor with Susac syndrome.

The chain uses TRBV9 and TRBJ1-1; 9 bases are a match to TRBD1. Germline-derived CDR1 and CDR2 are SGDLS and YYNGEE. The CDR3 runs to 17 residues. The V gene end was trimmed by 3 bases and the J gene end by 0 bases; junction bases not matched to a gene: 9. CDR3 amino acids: CASSGGQGNTLNTEAFF. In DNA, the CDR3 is TGTGCCAGCAGCGGGGGACAGGGTAATACCTTGAACACTGAAGCTTTCTTT.

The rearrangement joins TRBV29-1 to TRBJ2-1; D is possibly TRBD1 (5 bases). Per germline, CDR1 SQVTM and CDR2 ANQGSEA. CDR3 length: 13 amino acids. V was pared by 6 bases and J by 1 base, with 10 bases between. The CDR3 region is CSVHRTSYNEQFF. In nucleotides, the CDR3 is TGCAGCGTACACAGGACATCCTACAATGAGCAGTTCTTC.

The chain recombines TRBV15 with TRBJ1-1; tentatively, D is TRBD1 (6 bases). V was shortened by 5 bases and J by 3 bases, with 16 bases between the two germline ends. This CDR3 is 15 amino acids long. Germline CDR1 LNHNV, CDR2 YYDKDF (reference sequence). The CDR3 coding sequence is TGTGCCACCAGCTCTCGGGACACGGGGGACACTGAAGCTTTCTTT. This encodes CATSSRDTGDTEAFF.

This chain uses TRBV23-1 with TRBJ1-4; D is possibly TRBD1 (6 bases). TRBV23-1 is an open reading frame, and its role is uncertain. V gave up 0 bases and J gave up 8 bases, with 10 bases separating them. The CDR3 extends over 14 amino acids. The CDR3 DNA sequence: TGCGCCAGCAGTCAATCGTCAGGGGTGGAAAAACTGTTTTTT. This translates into CASSQSSGVEKLFF.

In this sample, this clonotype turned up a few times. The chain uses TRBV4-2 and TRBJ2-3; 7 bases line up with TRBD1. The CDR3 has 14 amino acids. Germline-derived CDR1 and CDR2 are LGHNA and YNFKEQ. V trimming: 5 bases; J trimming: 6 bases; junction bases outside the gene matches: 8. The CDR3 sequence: CASSKQGWEDTQYF. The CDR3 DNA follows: TGTGCCAGCAGCAAACAGGGGTGGGAGGATACGCAGTATTTT.

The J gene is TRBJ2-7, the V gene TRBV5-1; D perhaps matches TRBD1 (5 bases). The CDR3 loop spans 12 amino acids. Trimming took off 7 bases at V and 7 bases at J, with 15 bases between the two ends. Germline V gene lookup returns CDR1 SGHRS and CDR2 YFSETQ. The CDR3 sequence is CASSRAGQEQYF. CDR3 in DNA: TGCGCCAGCTCCCGGGCAGGGCAGGAGCAGTACTTC.

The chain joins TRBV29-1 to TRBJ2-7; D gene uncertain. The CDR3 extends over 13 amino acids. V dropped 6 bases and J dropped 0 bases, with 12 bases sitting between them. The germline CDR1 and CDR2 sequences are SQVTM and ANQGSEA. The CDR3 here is CSVPDLSSYEQYF. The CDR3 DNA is TGCAGCGTACCGGACCTGAGCTCCTACGAGCAGTACTTC.

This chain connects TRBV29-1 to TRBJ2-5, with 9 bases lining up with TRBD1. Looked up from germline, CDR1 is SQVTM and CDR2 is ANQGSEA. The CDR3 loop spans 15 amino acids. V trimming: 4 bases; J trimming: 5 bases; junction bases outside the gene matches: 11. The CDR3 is CSVGVWGQGLETQYF. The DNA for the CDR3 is TGCAGCGTTGGCGTTTGGGGACAGGGTTTGGAGACCCAGTACTTC. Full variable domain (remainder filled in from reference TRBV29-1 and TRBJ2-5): SAVISQKPSRDICQRGTSLTIQCQVDSQVTMMFWYRQQPGQSLTLIATANQGSEATYESGFVIDKFPISRPNLTFSTLTVSNMSPEDSSIYLCSVGVWGQGLETQYFGPGTRLLVL.

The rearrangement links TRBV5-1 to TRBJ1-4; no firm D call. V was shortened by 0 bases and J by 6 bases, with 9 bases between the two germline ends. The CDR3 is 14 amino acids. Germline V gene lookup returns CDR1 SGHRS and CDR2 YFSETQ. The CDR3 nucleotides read TGCGCCAGCAGCTTGGACAATGGAGATGAAAAACTGTTTTTT. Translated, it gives CASSLDNGDEKLFF.

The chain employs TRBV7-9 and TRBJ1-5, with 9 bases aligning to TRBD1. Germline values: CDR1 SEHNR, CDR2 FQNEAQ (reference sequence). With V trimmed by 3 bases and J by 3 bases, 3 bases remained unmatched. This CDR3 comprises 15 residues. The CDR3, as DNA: TGTGCCAGCAGCTTTGGGACAGGGACCAATCAGCCCCAGCATTTT. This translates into CASSFGTGTNQPQHF.

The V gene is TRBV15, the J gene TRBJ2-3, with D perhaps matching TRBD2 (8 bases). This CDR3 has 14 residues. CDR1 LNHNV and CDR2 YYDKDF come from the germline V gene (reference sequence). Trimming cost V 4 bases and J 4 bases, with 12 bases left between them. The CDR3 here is CATSISGTADTQYF. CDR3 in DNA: TGTGCCACCAGCATTAGCGGGACAGCAGATACGCAGTATTTT.

CDR3 sequence: CSAKSLGQNTEAFF. CDR3 bases: TGCAGCGCTAAATCTCTAGGGCAGAACACTGAAGCTTTCTTT. The rearrangement uses TRBV29-1 and TRBJ1-1; no clear D. This CDR3 has 14 amino acids. Germline V lookup: CDR1 SQVTM, CDR2 ANQGSEA. V shed 7 bases and J shed 1 base, with 16 bases lying between them.

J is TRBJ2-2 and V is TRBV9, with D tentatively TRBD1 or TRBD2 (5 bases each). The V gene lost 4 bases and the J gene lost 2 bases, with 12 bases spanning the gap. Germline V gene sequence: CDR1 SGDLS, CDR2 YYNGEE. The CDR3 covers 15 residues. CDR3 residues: CASSSGTVNTGELFF. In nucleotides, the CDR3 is TGTGCCAGCAGCTCCGGGACGGTCAACACCGGGGAGCTGTTTTTT.

The CDR3 DNA reads TGTGCCAGCAGCGTAGCTACCTTCGGGGGGGTAGATACGCAGTATTTT. Protein: CASSVATFGGVDTQYF. V is TRBV9 and J is TRBJ2-3; TRBD2 matches at 8 bases. The germline V gene encodes CDR1 SGDLS and CDR2 YYNGEE. Germline trimming cut 0 bases from V and 5 bases from J; bases unmatched to any gene: 8. The CDR3 covers 16 residues.

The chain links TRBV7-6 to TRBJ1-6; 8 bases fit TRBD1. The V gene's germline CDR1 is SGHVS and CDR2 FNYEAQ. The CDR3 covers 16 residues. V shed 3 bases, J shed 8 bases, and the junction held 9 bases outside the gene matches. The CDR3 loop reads CASSLQGALFHSPLHF. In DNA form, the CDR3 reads TGTGCCAGCAGCTTGCAGGGGGCCCTCTTTCATTCACCCCTCCACTTT.

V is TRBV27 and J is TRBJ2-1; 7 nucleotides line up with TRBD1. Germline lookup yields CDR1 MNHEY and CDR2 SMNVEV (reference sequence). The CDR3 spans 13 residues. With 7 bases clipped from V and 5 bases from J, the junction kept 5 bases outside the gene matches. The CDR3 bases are TGTGCCAGCACCAGGGGGTTCGACAATGAGCAGTTCTTC. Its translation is CASTRGFDNEQFF.

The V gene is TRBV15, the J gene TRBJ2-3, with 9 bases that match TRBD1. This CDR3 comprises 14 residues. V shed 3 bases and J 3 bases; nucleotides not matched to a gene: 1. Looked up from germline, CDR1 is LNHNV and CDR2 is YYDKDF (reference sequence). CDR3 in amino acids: CATSRDRGTDTQYF. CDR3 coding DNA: TGTGCCACCAGCAGGGACAGGGGTACAGATACGCAGTATTTT.

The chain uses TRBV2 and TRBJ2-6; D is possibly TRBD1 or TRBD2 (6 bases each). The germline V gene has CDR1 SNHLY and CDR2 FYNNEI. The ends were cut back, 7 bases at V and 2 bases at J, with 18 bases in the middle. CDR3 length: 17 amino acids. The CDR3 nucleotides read TGTGCCAGCACTACCGAAAGGGGGAGGACTGGGGCCAACGTCCTGACTTTC. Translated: CASTTERGRTGANVLTF.

CDR3 nucleotide sequence: TGTGCCAGCAGCGCCACAGGGGGCCGAAACGAGCAGTACTTC. It yields the protein CASSATGGRNEQYF. The rearrangement joins TRBV9 to TRBJ2-7, with TRBD1 identical over 9 bases. In germline, CDR1 is SGDLS, CDR2 YYNGEE. This CDR3 contains 14 residues. Trimming cost V 3 bases and J 5 bases; bases outside gene matches: 6.

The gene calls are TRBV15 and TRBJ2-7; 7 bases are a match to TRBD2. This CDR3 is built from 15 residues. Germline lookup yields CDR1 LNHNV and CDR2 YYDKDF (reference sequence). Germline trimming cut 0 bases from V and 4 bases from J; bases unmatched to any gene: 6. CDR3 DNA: TGTGCCACCAGCAGAGACTCTAGCGGATCTTACGAGCAGTACTTC. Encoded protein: CATSRDSSGSYEQYF.